Listed below are T cell receptor beta chains from one sample, sequenced in a study of shared clonotypes between healthy human individuals. Sequenced by immunoSEQ multiplex PCR; TCRdb stores in-frame clones only, minus some. The profile shows roughly 1 million clones, approximately 80% of them singletons. Sample: memory CD4+ T cells from PBMCs. The receptors were gathered from a man younger than 35 in good health. Some clones in this sample may be carry-over from other donors' samples. Each CDR3 is given without its conserved first and last residue.

J: TRBJ2-7
V: TRBV10-2
CDR3: ASSEFASVPYEQY

J: TRBJ1-4
V: TRBV18
CDR3: ASSPQGGEKLF

J: TRBJ2-2
V: TRBV5-1
CDR3: ASSLAALGELF

J: TRBJ2-1
V: TRBV7-9
CDR3: ASSLYSGFRTLGHEQF

J: TRBJ1-2
V: TRBV15
CDR3: ATSRDGGYGYT

J: TRBJ2-1
V: TRBV27
CDR3: ASSSPRDSNEQF

J: TRBJ2-5
V: TRBV30
CDR3: AWDLGGTQY

J: TRBJ1-1
V: TRBV6-4
CDR3: ASSQETGGEAF

J: TRBJ1-5
V: TRBV6-1
CDR3: ASSESRTSNQPQH

J: TRBJ2-3
V: TRBV2
CDR3: ASVRLENTDTQY

J: TRBJ2-3
V: TRBV29-1
CDR3: SVEGGLAGWGTDTQY

J: TRBJ2-1
V: TRBV29-1
CDR3: SGRVAGAYNEQF

J: TRBJ1-5
V: TRBV30
CDR3: AWSGDRAQPQH

J: TRBJ2-1
V: TRBV28
CDR3: ASSLLGLRGSGNVNEQF

J: TRBJ1-2
V: TRBV28
CDR3: ASSSGARQPNYGYT

J: TRBJ2-3
V: TRBV21-1
CDR3: ASSEQKGGTDTQY

J: TRBJ2-2
V: TRBV7-8
CDR3: ASSPFWTSTAGELF

J: TRBJ2-2
V: TRBV4-1
CDR3: ASSPRTSADTGELF

J: TRBJ1-2
V: TRBV6-5
CDR3: ASSYTQEYRGGGYT

J: TRBJ1-1
V: TRBV4-1
CDR3: ASSQDIGPSTEAF

J: TRBJ2-5
V: TRBV9
CDR3: ASSVLGLAGETQY

J: TRBJ2-2
V: TRBV11-3
CDR3: ASTPGTGPTGELF

J: TRBJ1-2
V: TRBV19
CDR3: ASSPRDRGLAYGYT

J: TRBJ1-5
V: TRBV19
CDR3: ASSIVSGGRSRSNQPQH

J: TRBJ2-2
V: TRBV14
CDR3: ASSPQRTATGELF